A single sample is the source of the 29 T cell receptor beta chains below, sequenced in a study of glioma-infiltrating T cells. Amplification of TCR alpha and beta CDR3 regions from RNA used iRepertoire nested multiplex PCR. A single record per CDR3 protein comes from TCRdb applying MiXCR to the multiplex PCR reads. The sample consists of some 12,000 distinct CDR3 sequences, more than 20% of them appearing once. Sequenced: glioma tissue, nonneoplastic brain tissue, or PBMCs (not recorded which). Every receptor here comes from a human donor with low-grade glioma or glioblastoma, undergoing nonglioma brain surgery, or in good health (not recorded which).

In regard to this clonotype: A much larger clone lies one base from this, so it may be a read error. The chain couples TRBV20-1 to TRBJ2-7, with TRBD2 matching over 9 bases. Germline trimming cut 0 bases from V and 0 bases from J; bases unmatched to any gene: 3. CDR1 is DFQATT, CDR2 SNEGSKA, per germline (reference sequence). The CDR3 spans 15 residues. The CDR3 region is CSARDPSGVSYEQYF. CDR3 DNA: TGCAGTGCTAGAGACCCTAGCGGGGTCTCCTACGAGCAGTACTTC.

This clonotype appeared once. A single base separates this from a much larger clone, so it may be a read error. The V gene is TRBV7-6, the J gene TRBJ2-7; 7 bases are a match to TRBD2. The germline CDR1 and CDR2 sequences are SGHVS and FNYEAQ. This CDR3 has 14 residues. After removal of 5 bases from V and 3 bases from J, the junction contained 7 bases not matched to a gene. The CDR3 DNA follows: TGTGCCAGCAGCGGGTGGACTAGAAACTACGAGCAGTACTTC. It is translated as CASSGWTRNYEQYF.

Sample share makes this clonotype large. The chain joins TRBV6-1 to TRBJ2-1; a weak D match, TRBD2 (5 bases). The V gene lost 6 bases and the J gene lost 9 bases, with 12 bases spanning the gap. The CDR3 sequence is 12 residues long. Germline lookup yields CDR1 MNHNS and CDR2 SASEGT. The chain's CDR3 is CASSNFGSEQFF. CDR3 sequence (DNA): TGTGCCAGCAGCAATTTTGGGAGTGAGCAGTTCTTC.

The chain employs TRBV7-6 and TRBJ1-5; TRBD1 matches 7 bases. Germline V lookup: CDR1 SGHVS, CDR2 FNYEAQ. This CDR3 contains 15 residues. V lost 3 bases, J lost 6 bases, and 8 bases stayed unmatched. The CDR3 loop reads CASSLAQGVGQPQHF. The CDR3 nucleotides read TGTGCCAGCAGCTTGGCCCAGGGGGTAGGTCAGCCCCAGCATTTT.

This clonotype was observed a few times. CDR3 protein: CASSTYPSGNTIYF. Written as DNA, the CDR3 is TGTGCCAGTAGTACTTATCCCTCTGGAAACACCATATATTTT. The chain is built from TRBV19 and TRBJ1-3, with unresolved D. Germline V gene data show CDR1 as LNHDA and CDR2 as SQIVND (reference sequence). The ends were cut back, 4 bases at V and 0 bases at J, with 7 bases in the middle. The CDR3 totals 14 residues. The full variable domain, its missing parts supplied by reference TRBV19 and TRBJ1-3, is DGGITQSPKYLFRKEGQNVTLSCEQNLNHDAMYWYRQDPGQGLRLIYYSQIVNDFQKGDIAEGYSVSREKKESFPLTVTSAQKNPTAFYLCASSTYPSGNTIYFGEGSWLTVV.

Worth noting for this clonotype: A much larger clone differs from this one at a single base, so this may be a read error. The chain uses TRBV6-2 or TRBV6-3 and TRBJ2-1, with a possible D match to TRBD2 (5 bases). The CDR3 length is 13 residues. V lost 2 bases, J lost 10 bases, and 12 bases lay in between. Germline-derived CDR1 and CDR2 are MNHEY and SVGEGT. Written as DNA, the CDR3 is TGTGCCAGCAGTTACCGTTTGGACTTAGAGCAGTTCTTC. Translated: CASSYRLDLEQFF.

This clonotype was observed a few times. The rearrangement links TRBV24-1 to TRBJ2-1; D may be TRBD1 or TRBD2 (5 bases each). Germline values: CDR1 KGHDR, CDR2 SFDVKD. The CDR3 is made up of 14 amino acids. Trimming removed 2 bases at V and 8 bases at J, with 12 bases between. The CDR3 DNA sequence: TGTGCCACCAGTGATTCTTCCGGGACCGATGAGCAGTTCTTC. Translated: CATSDSSGTDEQFF.

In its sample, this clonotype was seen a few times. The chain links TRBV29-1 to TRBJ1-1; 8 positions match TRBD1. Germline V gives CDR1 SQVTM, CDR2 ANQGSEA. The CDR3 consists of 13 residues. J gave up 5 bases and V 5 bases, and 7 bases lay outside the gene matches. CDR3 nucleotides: TGCAGCGTTACACAGGGGGTCCGTACTGAAGCTTTCTTT. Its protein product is CSVTQGVRTEAFF.

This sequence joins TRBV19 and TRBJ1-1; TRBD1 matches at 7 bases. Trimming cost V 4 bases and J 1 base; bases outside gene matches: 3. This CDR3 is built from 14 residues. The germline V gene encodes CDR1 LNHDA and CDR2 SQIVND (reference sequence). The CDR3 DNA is TGTGCCAGTAGTAAGGGGGCCACGAACACTGAAGCTTTCTTT. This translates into CASSKGATNTEAFF.

The CDR3 DNA is TGTGCCAGCAGTGACCCGGGACTAGCGGGAGAGAGCTCCTACAATGAGCAGTTCTTC. This encodes CASSDPGLAGESSYNEQFF. This chain links TRBV6-4 with TRBJ2-1; TRBD2 agrees at 14 bases. The CDR3 extends over 19 amino acids. V lost 2 bases and J lost 0; bases outside the gene matches: 6. From germline, CDR1 is MRHNA and CDR2 SNTAGT.

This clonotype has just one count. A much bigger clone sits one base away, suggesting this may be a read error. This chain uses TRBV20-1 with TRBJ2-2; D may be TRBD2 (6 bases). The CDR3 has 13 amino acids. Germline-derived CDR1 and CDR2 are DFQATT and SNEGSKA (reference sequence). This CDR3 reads CSSRRGKAGELFF. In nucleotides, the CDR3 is TGCAGTTCTAGACGCGGGAAGGCCGGGGAGCTGTTTTTT.

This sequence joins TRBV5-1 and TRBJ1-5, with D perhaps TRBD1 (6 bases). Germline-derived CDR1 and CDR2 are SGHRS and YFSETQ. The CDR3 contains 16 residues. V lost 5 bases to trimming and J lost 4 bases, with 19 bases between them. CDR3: CASRPGTGQLNQPQHF. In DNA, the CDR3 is TGCGCCAGCAGACCCGGGACTGGACAGTTAAATCAGCCCCAGCATTTT. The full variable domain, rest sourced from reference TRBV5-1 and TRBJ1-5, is KAGVTQTPRYLIKTRGQQVTLSCSPISGHRSVSWYQQTPGQGLQFLFEYFSETQRNKGNFPGRFSGRQFSNSRSEMNVSTLELGDSALYLCASRPGTGQLNQPQHFGDGTRLSIL.

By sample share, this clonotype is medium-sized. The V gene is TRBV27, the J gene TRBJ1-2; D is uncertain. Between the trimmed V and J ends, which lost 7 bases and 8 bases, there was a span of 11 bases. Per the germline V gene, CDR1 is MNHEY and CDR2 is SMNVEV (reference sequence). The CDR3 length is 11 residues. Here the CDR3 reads CASKSVWGYTF. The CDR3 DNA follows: TGTGCCAGCAAATCGGTTTGGGGCTACACCTTC.

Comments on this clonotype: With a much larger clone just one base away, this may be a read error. CDR3: CASLWDRDSYSPLHF. The CDR3 coding sequence is TGTGCCAGCTTATGGGACAGGGATTCCTATTCACCCCTCCACTTT. The chain combines TRBV2 with TRBJ1-6; TRBD1 agrees at 9 bases. CDR1 and CDR2 (germline): SNHLY, FYNNEI. J lost 8 bases, V lost 8 bases, and 10 bases had no gene match. This CDR3 contains 15 residues.

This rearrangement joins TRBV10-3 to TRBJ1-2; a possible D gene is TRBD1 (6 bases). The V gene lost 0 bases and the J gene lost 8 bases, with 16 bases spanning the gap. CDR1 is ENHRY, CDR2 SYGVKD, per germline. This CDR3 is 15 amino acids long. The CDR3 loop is CAISESRDTGSGYTF. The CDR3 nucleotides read TGTGCCATCAGTGAGTCACGGGACACGGGCTCCGGCTACACCTTC.

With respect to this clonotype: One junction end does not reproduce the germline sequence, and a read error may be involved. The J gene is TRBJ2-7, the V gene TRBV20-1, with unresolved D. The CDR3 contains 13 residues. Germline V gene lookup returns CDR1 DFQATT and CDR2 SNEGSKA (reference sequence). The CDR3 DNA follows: TGCAGTGCTGCGAATAGGGTCCATCACGAACAGTACTTC. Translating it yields CSAANRVHHEQYF.

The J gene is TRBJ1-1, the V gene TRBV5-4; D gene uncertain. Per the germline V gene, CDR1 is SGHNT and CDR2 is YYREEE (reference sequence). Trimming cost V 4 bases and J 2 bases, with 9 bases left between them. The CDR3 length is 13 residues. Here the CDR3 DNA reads TGTGCCAGCAGCCCGCTGATCAACACTGAAGCTTTCTTT. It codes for CASSPLINTEAFF.

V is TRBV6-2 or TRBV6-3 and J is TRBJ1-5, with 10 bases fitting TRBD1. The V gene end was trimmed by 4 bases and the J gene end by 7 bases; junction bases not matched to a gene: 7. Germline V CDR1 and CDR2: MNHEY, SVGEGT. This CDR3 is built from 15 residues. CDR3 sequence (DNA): TGTGCCAGCAGTTGGACAGGGGGAGAGACCCAGCCCCAGCATTTT. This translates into CASSWTGGETQPQHF.

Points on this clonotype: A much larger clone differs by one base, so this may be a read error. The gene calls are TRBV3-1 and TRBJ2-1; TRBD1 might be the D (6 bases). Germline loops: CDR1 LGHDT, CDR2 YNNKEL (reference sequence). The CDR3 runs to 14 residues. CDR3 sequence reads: CASSQDAGDNEQSF. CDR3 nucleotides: TGTGCCAGCAGCCAAGATGCAGGGGACAATGAGCAGTCCTTC.

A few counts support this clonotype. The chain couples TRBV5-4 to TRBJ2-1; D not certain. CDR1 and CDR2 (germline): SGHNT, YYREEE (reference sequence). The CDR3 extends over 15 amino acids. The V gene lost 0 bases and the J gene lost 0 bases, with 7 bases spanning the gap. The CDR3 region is CASSLDWGSYNEQFF. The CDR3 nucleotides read TGTGCCAGCAGCTTGGACTGGGGCTCCTACAATGAGCAGTTCTTC.

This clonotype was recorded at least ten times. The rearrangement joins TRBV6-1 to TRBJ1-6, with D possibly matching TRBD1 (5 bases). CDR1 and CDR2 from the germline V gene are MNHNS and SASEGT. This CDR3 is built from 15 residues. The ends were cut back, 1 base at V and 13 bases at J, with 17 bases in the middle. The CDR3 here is CASSEEGAPKGPLHF. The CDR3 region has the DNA TGTGCCAGCAGTGAAGAAGGAGCCCCTAAGGGGCCCCTCCACTTT.

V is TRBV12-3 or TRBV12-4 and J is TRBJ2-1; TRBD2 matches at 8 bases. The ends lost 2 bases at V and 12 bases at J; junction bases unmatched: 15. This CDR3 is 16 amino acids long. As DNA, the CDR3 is TGTGCCAGCAGTTTAAATCGGCTAGCGGGTCAAGGGGCGCAGTTCTTC. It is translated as CASSLNRLAGQGAQFF.

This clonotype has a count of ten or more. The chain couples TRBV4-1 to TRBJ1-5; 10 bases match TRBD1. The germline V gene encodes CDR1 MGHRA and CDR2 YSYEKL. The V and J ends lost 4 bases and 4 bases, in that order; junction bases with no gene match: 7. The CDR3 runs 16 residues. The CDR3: CASSLRQGAGNQPQHF. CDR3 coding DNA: TGCGCCAGCAGCCTTCGACAGGGGGCAGGGAATCAGCCCCAGCATTTT.

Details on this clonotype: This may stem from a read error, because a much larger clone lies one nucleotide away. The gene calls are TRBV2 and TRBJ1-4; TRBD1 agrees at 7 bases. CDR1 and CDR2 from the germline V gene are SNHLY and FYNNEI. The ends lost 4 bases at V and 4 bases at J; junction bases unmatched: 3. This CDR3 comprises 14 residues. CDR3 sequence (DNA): TGTGCCAGCAGTGGAGGACAGGATAATGAAAAACTGTTTTTT. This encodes CASSGGQDNEKLFF.

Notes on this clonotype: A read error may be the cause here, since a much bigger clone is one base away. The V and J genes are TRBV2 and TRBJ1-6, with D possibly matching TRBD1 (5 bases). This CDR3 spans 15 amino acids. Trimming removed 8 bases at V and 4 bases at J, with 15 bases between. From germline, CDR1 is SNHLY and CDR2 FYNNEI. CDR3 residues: CASVGDRPYNSPLHF. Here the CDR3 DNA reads TGTGCCAGCGTAGGAGACAGACCGTATAATTCACCCCTCCACTTT.

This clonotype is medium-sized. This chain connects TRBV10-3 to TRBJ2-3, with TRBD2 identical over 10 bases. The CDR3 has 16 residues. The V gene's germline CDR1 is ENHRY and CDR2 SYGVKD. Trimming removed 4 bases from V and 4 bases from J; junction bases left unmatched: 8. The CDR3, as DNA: TGTGCCATCAGTGTAGGAGCGGGAGGGCCCGCAGATACGCAGTATTTT. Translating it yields CAISVGAGGPADTQYF.

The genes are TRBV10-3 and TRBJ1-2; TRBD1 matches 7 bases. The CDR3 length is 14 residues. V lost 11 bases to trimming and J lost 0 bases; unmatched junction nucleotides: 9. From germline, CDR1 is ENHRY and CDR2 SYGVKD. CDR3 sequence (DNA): TGTGCCTCCTGCCCCGGGACAGCTAACTATGGCTACACCTTC. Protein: CASCPGTANYGYTF.

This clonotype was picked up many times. The CDR3 region is CASGTKHLNEQFF. CDR3 in DNA: TGTGCCAGCGGGACAAAGCACCTCAATGAGCAGTTCTTC. The V call is TRBV2, the J call TRBJ2-1; weak D call: TRBD1 (6 bases). Trimming took 8 bases from V and 6 from J, leaving 14 bases between them. The CDR3 covers 13 residues. From germline, CDR1 is SNHLY and CDR2 FYNNEI.

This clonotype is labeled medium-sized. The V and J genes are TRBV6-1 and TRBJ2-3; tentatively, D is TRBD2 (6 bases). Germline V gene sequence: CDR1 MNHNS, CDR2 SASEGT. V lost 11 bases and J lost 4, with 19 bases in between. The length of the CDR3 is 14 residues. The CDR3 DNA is TGTGCCGCGGGGAGGTCCGAATCAGCAGATACGCAGTATTTT. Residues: CAAGRSESADTQYF.